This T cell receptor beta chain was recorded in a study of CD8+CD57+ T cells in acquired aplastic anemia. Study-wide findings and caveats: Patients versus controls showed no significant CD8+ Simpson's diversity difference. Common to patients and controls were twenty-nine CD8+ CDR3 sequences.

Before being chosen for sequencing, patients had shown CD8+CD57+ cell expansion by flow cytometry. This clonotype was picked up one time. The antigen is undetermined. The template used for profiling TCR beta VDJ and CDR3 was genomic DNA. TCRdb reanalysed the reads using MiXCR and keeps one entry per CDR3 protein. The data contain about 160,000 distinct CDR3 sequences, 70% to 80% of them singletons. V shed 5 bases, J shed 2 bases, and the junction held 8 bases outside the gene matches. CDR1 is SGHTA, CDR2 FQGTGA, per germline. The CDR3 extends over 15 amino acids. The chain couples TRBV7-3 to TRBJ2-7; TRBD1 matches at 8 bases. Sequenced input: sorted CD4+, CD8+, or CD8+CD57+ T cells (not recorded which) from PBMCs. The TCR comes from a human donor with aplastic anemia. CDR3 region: CASSPGPGQAYEQYF. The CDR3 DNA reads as TGTGCCAGCAGCCCTGGACCGGGACAGGCCTACGAGCAGTACTTC.